This TCR beta chain was identified in a study of shared clonotypes between healthy human individuals (dated by TCRdb to 2020 to 2022). Background on the whole study: The cohort comprised a couple of women and three men aged 18 to 49 years. Per donor, three plates each were used for CD4 naive and CD4 memory, two for CD8 naive, and one for CD8 memory. The study deeply sequenced blood TCR repertoires of about five healthy adults to estimate repertoire size and the extent of clonotype sharing between individuals. Each donor's leukapheresis produced roughly between roughly 0.85 and 10 billion PBMCs. To increase sequencing depth and limit assay-specific biases, TCR repertoire library preparation and sequencing were carried out by different laboratories using diverse techniques. What the work shows at the level of the full study, not this receptor alone: Rarefaction of sorted-subset datasets indicated incomplete sequencing despite the large sequencing depth. Pairwise subsampling led to the expectation that sequencing depth would affect the degree of clonotype sharing among donors. The small number of donors limited the genetic and exposure-history diversity represented. Compared with non-shared clonotypes, clonotypes shared by all four sorted-subset donors had higher generation probabilities. Sampling was restricted to blood, and TCR repertoires in tissues likely differ from the TCR repertoires found in blood. Sharing across a handful of donors was observed for roughly 5% of naive CD4, 3% to 3.5% of naive CD8, over 2% of memory CD4, and 0.4% of memory CD8 clonotypes. Estimated clonotype richness was generally larger for naive than for memory subsets.

For the CD8 naive samples, CD45RO-negative cells were positively selected for CCR7, yielding a CD45RA+CCR7+ population from which TemRA cells were excluded. The donors were healthy, HIV-negative adults who had no recently reported acute infections or vaccinations. Every donor was a Caucasian adult residing in Nashville, Tennessee, USA. After blood collection by leukapheresis, PBMCs were isolated using Ficoll-Histopaque density gradient centrifugation and then cryopreserved in the vapor phase of liquid nitrogen. Purity and quantity of every magnetically sorted T cell population were checked by analytical flow cytometry. Genomic DNA was isolated from every sorted fraction and measured by UV absorbance on a Nanodrop 2000c. The CDR3 contains 16 residues, cysteine and phenylalanine counted. Only CDR3 DNA is held: 48 bases, read in frame from base 1. Germline trimming amounts to 3 bases on V and 7 bases on J, with 11 as the count of junction bases outside the gene matches. CDR1 is given as MNHEY and CDR2 as SMNVEV, both from the germline V gene (reference sequence).

TCR CDR3 regions were amplified from genomic DNA by multiplex PCR using the deep immunoSEQ assay. Extracted genomic DNA from each cell subset was spread evenly across all wells of several immunoSEQ 96-well plates, with each plate serving as a replicate. Each replicate PCR for sorted subsets received about 200 ng genomic DNA, equal to some 32,000 T cell genomes. Purified libraries were measured with a Qubit 3.0 fluorometer, size-checked on a Bioanalyzer 2100, and measured again with the KAPA Library Quantification kit. Every immunoSEQ 96-well plate was sequenced on a separate single-read 150-cycle Illumina NextSeq 550 flow cell. As for how the authors treated the data: Because the immunoSEQ output held only junctional sequences and lacked quality scores, the filtering could not match the filtering applied to full-length reads. To assign V/J genes and CDR3, sequences were annotated using PyIR, a Python wrapper for IgBLAST v1.9, with IMGT germline references. Reads were removed for weak V/J assignments (E-value above 1e-6), missing CDR3, stop codons, out-of-frame junctions, or ambiguous translated residues. V3J clonotypes were defined as sequences sharing the same inferred V gene, J gene, and CDR3 amino acid sequence. Percentage overlap between repertoires was computed as shared unique clonotypes divided by the size of the smaller repertoire. RTK rarefaction, the Chao1 estimator, and Recon v2.1 estimates of unobserved clonotypes were used to assess repertoire richness. For all TCRbeta clonotypes obtained by the gDNA method from several donors, generation probabilities were computed with OLGA. TCRdb provides this immuneACCESS table in a form limited to in-frame rearrangements. Some clones are lacking; in checked studies, under half of them reflect an unresolved V gene, and why the rest are absent is not known. V and J calls plus clone size are reproduced from that table; the DNA served to infer D and trimming. The sample data list about 2.1 million clones, and around 93% of these were observed just once. The top ten clones comprise about 1.5% of the sample.

Concerning this clone: Which antigen it targets is not known. No per-base quality is available; no much larger clone lies one base away.

The sequence came from a man aged 18 to 35 in good health. Some clones in this sample may be carry-over from other donors' samples. The sequence links TRBV27 to TRBJ2-1; 8 central nucleotides agree with TRBD2. Sequenced: naive CD8+ T cells from PBMCs. The cell subset or site label for this specimen denotes: CD45RA+CCR7+. The nucleotides read TGTGCCAGCAGTTTTGGCGGGAGGACCGGCGGTAATGAGCAGTTCTTC. This yields the protein CASSFGGRTGGNEQFF.